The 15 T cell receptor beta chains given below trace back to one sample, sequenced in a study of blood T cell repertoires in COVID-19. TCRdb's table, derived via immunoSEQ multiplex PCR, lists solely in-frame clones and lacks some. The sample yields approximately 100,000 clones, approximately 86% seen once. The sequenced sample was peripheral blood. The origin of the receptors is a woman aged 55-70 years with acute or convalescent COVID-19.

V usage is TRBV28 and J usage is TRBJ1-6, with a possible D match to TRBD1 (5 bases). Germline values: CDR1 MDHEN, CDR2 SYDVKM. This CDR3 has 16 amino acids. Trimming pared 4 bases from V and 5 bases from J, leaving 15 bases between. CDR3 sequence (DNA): TGTGCCAGCAGTTCCGGGGGTTCAATTAATAATTCACCCCTCCACTTT. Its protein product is CASSSGGSINNSPLHF.

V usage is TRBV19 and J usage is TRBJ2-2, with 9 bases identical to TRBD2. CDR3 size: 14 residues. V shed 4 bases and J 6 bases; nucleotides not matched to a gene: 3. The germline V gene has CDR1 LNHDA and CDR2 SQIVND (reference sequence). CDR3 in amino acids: CASSSLAGPGELFF. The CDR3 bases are TGTGCCAGTAGTAGTCTAGCGGGACCCGGGGAGCTGTTTTTT.

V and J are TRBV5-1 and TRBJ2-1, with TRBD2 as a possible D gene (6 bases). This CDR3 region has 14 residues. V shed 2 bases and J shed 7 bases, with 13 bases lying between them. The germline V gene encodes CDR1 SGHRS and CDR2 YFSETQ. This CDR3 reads CASSLSGVQNEQFF. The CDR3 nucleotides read TGCGCCAGCAGCTTATCGGGAGTACAGAATGAGCAGTTCTTC.

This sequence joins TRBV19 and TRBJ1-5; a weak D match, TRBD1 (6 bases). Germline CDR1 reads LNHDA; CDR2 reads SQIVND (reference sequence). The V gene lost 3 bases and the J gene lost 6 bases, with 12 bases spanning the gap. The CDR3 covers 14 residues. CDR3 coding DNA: TGTGCCAGTAGTATGACAGGCCCAGCTCAGCCCCAGCATTTT. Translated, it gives CASSMTGPAQPQHF.

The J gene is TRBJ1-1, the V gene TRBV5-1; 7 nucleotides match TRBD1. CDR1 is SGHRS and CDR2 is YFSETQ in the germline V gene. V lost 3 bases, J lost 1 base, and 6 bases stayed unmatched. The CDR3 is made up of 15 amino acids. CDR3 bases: TGCGCCAGCAGCTGGCAGGGGGTGGGGAACACTGAAGCTTTCTTT. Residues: CASSWQGVGNTEAFF.

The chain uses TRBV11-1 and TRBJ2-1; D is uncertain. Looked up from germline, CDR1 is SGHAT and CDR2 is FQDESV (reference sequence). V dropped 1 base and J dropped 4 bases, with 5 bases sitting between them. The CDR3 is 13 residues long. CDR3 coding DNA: TGTGCCAGCAGCTTAGGCCAGTACAATGAGCAGTTCTTC. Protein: CASSLGQYNEQFF.

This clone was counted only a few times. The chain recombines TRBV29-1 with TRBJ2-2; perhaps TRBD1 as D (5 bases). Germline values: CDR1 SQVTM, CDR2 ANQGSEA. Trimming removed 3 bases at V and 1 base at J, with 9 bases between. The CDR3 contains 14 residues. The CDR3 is CSVEVDRNTGELFF. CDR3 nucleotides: TGCAGCGTTGAGGTCGACAGGAACACCGGGGAGCTGTTTTTT.

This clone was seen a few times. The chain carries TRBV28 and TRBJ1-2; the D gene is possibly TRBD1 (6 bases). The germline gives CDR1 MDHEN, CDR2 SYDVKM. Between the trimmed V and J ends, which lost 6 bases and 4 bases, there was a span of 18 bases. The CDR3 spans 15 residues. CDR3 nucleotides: TGTGCCAGCAGCACAAGGCGGGGAGGGGGCTATGGCTACACCTTC. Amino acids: CASSTRRGGGYGYTF.

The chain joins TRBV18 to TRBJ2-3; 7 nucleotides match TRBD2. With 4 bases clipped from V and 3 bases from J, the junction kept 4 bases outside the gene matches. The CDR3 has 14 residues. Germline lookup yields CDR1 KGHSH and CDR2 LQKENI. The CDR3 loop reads CASSLREATDTQYF. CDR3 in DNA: TGTGCCAGCTCACTTCGGGAGGCTACAGATACGCAGTATTTT.

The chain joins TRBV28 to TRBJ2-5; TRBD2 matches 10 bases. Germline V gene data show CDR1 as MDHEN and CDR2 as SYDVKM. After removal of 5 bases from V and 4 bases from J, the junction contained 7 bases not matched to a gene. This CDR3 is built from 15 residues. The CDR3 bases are TGTGCCAGCAGTGTACCTCTAGCGGGAGTAGAGACCCAGTACTTC. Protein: CASSVPLAGVETQYF.

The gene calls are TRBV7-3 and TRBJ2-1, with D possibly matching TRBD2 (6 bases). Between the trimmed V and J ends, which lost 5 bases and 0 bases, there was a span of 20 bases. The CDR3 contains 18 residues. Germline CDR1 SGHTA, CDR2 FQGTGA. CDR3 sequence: CASSRGGAGESSYNEQFF. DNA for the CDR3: TGTGCCAGCAGCCGAGGAGGAGCGGGTGAGAGCTCCTACAATGAGCAGTTCTTC.

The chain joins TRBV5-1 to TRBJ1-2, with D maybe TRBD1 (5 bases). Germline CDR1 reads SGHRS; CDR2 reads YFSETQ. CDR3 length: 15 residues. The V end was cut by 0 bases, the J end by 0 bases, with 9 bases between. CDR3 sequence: CASSLGVGANYGYTF. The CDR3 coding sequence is TGCGCCAGCAGCTTGGGGGTAGGGGCTAACTATGGCTACACCTTC.

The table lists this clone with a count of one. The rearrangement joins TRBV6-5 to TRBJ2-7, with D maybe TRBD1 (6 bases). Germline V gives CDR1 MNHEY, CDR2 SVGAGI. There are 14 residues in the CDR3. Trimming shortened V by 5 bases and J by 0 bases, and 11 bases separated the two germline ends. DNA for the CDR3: TGTGCCAGCAGTCGTGTACAGGGCTCCTACGAGCAGTACTTC. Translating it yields CASSRVQGSYEQYF.

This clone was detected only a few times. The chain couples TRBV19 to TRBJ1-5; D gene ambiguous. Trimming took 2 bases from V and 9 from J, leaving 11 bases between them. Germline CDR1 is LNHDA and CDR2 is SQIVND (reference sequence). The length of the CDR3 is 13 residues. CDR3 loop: CASSITWRGPQHF. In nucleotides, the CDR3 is TGTGCCAGTAGTATAACCTGGCGGGGGCCCCAGCATTTT.

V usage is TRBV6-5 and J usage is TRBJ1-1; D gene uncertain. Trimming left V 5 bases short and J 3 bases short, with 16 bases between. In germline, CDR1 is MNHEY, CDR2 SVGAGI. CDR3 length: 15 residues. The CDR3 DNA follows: TGTGCCAGCAGTCGGGCCTCGGGAGGAGACACTGAAGCTTTCTTT. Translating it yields CASSRASGGDTEAFF.